The clone carrying this T cell receptor beta chain was seen a few times. The antigen is not known. From germline, CDR1 is MNHEY and CDR2 SMNVEV (reference sequence). This CDR3 has 15 residues. This entry belongs to a study of T-cell memory formation after mild COVID-19. Regarding the study as a whole: Some clones that responded were present in memory (sampled pre-infection), which suggests cross-reactive memory joined.

Each CDR3 protein gets one entry after TCRdb re-called the 5' RACE reads with MiXCR. The sample lists over 130,000 distinct CDR3 sequences; around 14% were seen once. Sequencing was carried out using PBMCs or a T cell subset sorted from them (not recorded which). J is TRBJ2-2 and V is TRBV27, with 7 bases that match TRBD2. The clonotype comes from an adult woman who had mild COVID-19 (a few samples of this study predate the infection). Cell type and time point are not known. The CDR3 here is CGVIEGGPRTGELFF. The CDR3 bases are TGTGGAGTCATTGAGGGAGGGCCGCGCACCGGGGAGCTGTTTTTT.